Only a few counts were recorded for the clone carrying this TCR beta chain. Its antigen remains unidentified. RNA transcripts were the template for amplifying TCR beta CDR3 regions. The TCR CDR3 was amplified in a first-round RT-PCR using the HTBI primer set. TCRdb processed the multiplex PCR reads anew with MiXCR; each CDR3 protein has one entry. The data hold hundreds of thousands of distinct CDR3 sequences, with 14% to 15% observed a single time. This entry comes from a study of T cells in Graves' hyperthyroidism and ophthalmopathy. Notes on the study in general: The model foresaw ophthalmopathy a median roughly 6 months prior to onset.

For ophthalmopathy patients, the Clinical Activity Score was at least 3 and the NOSPECS grade at least 4; duration was under 3 months. This CDR3 has 14 residues. Germline CDR1 is MNHNS and CDR2 is SASEGT. The ends lost 6 bases at V and 3 bases at J; junction bases unmatched: 3. Material: blood. This sequence was found in a man aged 18 to 29 with Graves' ophthalmopathy. J is TRBJ2-7 and V is TRBV6-1; the match to TRBD2 covers 12 bases. CDR3 DNA sequence: TGTGCCAGCAGGCCGGGACTAGCGGGCTACGAGCAGTACTTC. Amino acid sequence: CASRPGLAGYEQYF.